This is a list of T cell receptor beta chains from one sample in a study of vaccination effects on CD4 cells after COVID-19. The antigens of these receptors remain unknown. Profiled with immunoSEQ multiplex PCR; TCRdb holds only in-frame clones, not every one. This repertoire shows under 25,000 clones, roughly 76% found once; its top ten account for 5%. Here the sequenced sample was CD4+ T cells from PBMCs cultured with SARS-CoV-2 spike peptides, taken before COVID-19 vaccination. These receptor sequences come from a human donor who received a COVID-19 vaccine. The CDR3 runs from the conserved cysteine through the conserved F or W. A D gene is named only where the DNA matches it firmly. The size entry is marked missing in some rows and otherwise reads once, few, many or a size class.

TGCGCCAGCAGCTTGTGGGCGGGGGGCCAAGAGACCCAGTACTTC | CASSLWAGGQETQYF | TRBV5-1 | TRBD2 | few | TRBJ2-5
TGTGCCAGCAGCGAATCCGGGACATCTGGGGCCAACGTCCTGACTTTC | CASSESGTSGANVLTF | TRBV3-1/TRBV3-2 | . | . | TRBJ2-6
TGCGCCAGCAGCTATTCGGACAGGGGCTATGGCTACACCTTC | CASSYSDRGYGYTF | TRBV5-1 | TRBD1 | few | TRBJ1-2
TGTGCCAGCAGCCAAAGACCGGATTTCTCCTACAATGAGCAGTTCTTC | CASSQRPDFSYNEQFF | TRBV14 | . | few | TRBJ2-1
TGTGCCAGCAGCCAGAGCGGCAACAATGAGCAGTTCTTC | CASSQSGNNEQFF | TRBV5-4 | . | few | TRBJ2-1
TGCGCCAGCAGCTTAACGATACAGGGCTCCTACAATGAGCAGTTCTTC | CASSLTIQGSYNEQFF | TRBV5-1 | . | few | TRBJ2-1
TGTGCCAGCAGCCATTTAAGTCAGCCCCAGCATTTT | CASSHLSQPQHF | TRBV3-1/TRBV3-2 | . | . | TRBJ1-5
TGCGCCAGCAGCCTCGGGACAGGGTCAGATACGCAGTATTTT | CASSLGTGSDTQYF | TRBV5-1 | TRBD1 | . | TRBJ2-3
TGTGCCAGCAGTGTACGGACAGGGATTATCGAGAACTATGGCTACACCTTC | CASSVRTGIIENYGYTF | TRBV6-1 | TRBD1 | . | TRBJ1-2
TGTGCCAGCAGTTTAGAAGGGGACACGGGTGGAAATGAGCAGTACTTC | CASSLEGDTGGNEQYF | TRBV27 | . | once | TRBJ2-7
TGTGCCAGTAGTATTAATGGACTAGCCTACGCAAATGAGCAGTTCTTC | CASSINGLAYANEQFF | TRBV19 | TRBD2 | . | TRBJ2-1
TGTGCCAGTAGTATAGATCGGGATAGAAAACTGTTTTTT | CASSIDRDRKLFF | TRBV19 | . | . | TRBJ1-4
TGCGCCAGCAAAGACAGATACGAGCAGTTCTTC | CASKDRYEQFF | TRBV5-1 | . | once | TRBJ2-1
TGTGCCAGCAGCTTATTCGAGGGGGACTCTATCAATCAGCCCCAGCATTTT | CASSLFEGDSINQPQHF | TRBV11-2 | . | . | TRBJ1-5
TGTGCCAGCAGCCAACCCATGGGGGGGCGCATTCATGAGCAGTTCTTC | CASSQPMGGRIHEQFF | TRBV3-1/TRBV3-2 | . | few | TRBJ2-1
TGTGCCAGCAGCCAAGTTTTGAGGGTTCTCACTGAAGCTTTCTTT | CASSQVLRVLTEAFF | TRBV14 | . | . | TRBJ1-1
TGTGCCTTACTCCCTAGGGACTTAAACTACGAGCAGTACTTC | CALLPRDLNYEQYF | TRBV30 | . | . | TRBJ2-7
TGTGCCAGCAGCCCAAATTACGAGCAGTACTTC | CASSPNYEQYF | TRBV7-9 | . | . | TRBJ2-7
TGTGCCAGCAGCCGGGACGCGCCCCAAGAGACCCAGTACTTC | CASSRDAPQETQYF | TRBV4-2 | . | . | TRBJ2-5
TGTGCCATGCAGGGGGCGGGTGGCTACACCTTC | CAMQGAGGYTF | TRBV28 | TRBD1 | . | TRBJ1-2
TGCGCCAGCAGCCCGACGGGACAGCCAAATCAGCCCCAGCATTTT | CASSPTGQPNQPQHF | TRBV5-1 | TRBD1 | few | TRBJ1-5
TGTGCCATCAGTGAGTCACCACCAACAGGGGTGACCTACAATGAGCAGTTCTTC | CAISESPPTGVTYNEQFF | TRBV10-3 | TRBD1 | . | TRBJ2-1
TGTGCCAGCAGGCGGCCTGGGACAGCTAATGAAAAACTGTTTTTT | CASRRPGTANEKLFF | TRBV2 | TRBD1 | . | TRBJ1-4
TGTGCCAGCAGTCCTACCCCGGGGGTCTATGGCTACACCTTC | CASSPTPGVYGYTF | TRBV6-4 | . | . | TRBJ1-2
TGTGCCTGGAGCCTTCAGGACAGGGGAGTCCTGACTTTC | CAWSLQDRGVLTF | TRBV30 | TRBD1 | . | TRBJ2-6
TGTGCCAGCAGTTTATCGCAAAGTAGCCGCGGCTACACCTTC | CASSLSQSSRGYTF | TRBV27 | . | . | TRBJ1-2
TGTGCCAGCTCACCACTCGGAGGGGCTGGGACTGAAGCTTTCTTT | CASSPLGGAGTEAFF | TRBV18 | . | . | TRBJ1-1
TGTGCCTGGAGTGTAGCCCAAAGGTCTGCTTTCTTT | CAWSVAQRSAFF | TRBV30 | . | . | TRBJ1-1
TGTGCCAGCAGACTACAGGGATCCTCCTACAATGAGCAGTTCTTC | CASRLQGSSYNEQFF | TRBV6-5 | . | . | TRBJ2-1
TGTGCCAGTAGGCCACGGGGGAAACAGACTGAAGCTTTCTTT | CASRPRGKQTEAFF | TRBV19 | . | . | TRBJ1-1
TGCGCCAGCAGTCCACCCCGGGATTCCAAGGGCACTGAAGCTTTCTTT | CASSPPRDSKGTEAFF | TRBV23-1 | . | . | TRBJ1-1
TGCAGCGTTGGGGACTCAAACTATGGCTACACCTTC | CSVGDSNYGYTF | TRBV29-1 | . | . | TRBJ1-2
TGTGCCAGCAGCGTAGGGATAGGGAAAACAGGTCAAGAGACCCAGTACTTC | CASSVGIGKTGQETQYF | TRBV9 | . | . | TRBJ2-5
TGTGCCAGCAGCTTAGATCATGGGTTTTCGGGGTATGGCTACACCTTC | CASSLDHGFSGYGYTF | TRBV11-2 | . | . | TRBJ1-2
TGTGCCAGCAGAGACAGAGACCTAGCCAAAAACATTCAGTACTTC | CASRDRDLAKNIQYF | TRBV2 | . | . | TRBJ2-4
TGCAGTGCGAGTGTTCGTGGGGGGCATAACGGGGAGCTGTTTTTT | CSASVRGGHNGELFF | TRBV20-1 | . | . | TRBJ2-2
TGCGCCAGCAGCCGGTTATCCGCGGCGAACACCGGGGAGCTGTTTTTT | CASSRLSAANTGELFF | TRBV5-1 | . | . | TRBJ2-2
TGTGCCAGCAGCCCAAGACAGGGGGGATACGGGGAGCTGTTTTTT | CASSPRQGGYGELFF | TRBV5-5 | TRBD1 | . | TRBJ2-2
TGTGCCAGCAGTTACTCCCAGGGGGCGTACACCGGGGAGCTGTTTTTT | CASSYSQGAYTGELFF | TRBV6-6 | TRBD1 | . | TRBJ2-2
TGTGCCAGCAGTCCGGGACTAGACTACGAGCAGTACTTC | CASSPGLDYEQYF | TRBV2 | TRBD2 | . | TRBJ2-7
TGTGCCAGCAGCTTAGGTGTAGGGGCCAATAATTCACCCCTCCACTTT | CASSLGVGANNSPLHF | TRBV13 | . | . | TRBJ1-6
TGTGCCAGCAGGGATGAGGGGCGGACCTATAATTCACCCCTCCACTTT | CASRDEGRTYNSPLHF | TRBV27 | . | . | TRBJ1-6
TGTGCCAGCAGTTACTCCGGTAGCACAACTAGCACAGATACGCAGTATTTT | CASSYSGSTTSTDTQYF | TRBV6-2/TRBV6-3 | . | . | TRBJ2-3
TGTGCCAGCAGCGTAGTGGGGGTAGGGACCGGGGAGCTGTTTTTT | CASSVVGVGTGELFF | TRBV9 | . | . | TRBJ2-2
TGTGCCAGCAGCCCCGGACAGGGAGGTTACGGCTACACCTTC | CASSPGQGGYGYTF | TRBV11-2 | TRBD1 | few | TRBJ1-2
TGCGCCAGCAGCCCCCTTGAGACAACCGGGGAGCTGTTTTTT | CASSPLETTGELFF | TRBV5-1 | . | few | TRBJ2-2
TGCGCCAGCAGCTTGGATTTAAGTAGCAGATACAATGAGCAGTTCTTC | CASSLDLSSRYNEQFF | TRBV5-1 | . | . | TRBJ2-1
TGCAGCGCTGAGTACGACAGGTCGGCGAGGGGACCTAACTATGGCTACACCTTC | CSAEYDRSARGPNYGYTF | TRBV29-1 | . | . | TRBJ1-2
TGCAGCGTTGGATACGAGGGTACCGTGGGGACTGAAGCTTTCTTT | CSVGYEGTVGTEAFF | TRBV29-1 | . | . | TRBJ1-1
TGCGCCAGCAGTGAGTCGGGGGCTAGCGGGACACTATTGAATGAGCAGTTCTTC | CASSESGASGTLLNEQFF | TRBV10-2 | TRBD2 | . | TRBJ2-1
TGTGCCTGGAGTGCCTTGATGGTAAACACTGAAGCTTTCTTT | CAWSALMVNTEAFF | TRBV30 | . | few | TRBJ1-1
TGTGCCAGCAGTTATCGGGGGGACATTCAGTACTTC | CASSYRGDIQYF | TRBV6-5 | TRBD2 | . | TRBJ2-4
TGTGCCAGCAGGGTTTCAGGGGAGTCGGGAAACACCATATATTTT | CASRVSGESGNTIYF | TRBV4-2 | . | once | TRBJ1-3